The T cell receptor (beta chain) under discussion was sequenced for a study of T cell responses to AZD1222 COVID-19 vaccine. The germline CDR1 and CDR2 sequences are SGHVS and FQNEAQ. The CDR3 loop spans 16 amino acids. This clone was recorded once. Here immunoSEQ multiplex PCR was the method, and the copy in TCRdb shows in-frame clones only, minus some. The sample holds approximately 100,000 clones, roughly nine tenths seen once. This receptor was taken from an adult in good health. The sequencing here drew on peripheral blood, taken on day 0 of AZD1222 vaccination. The rearrangement joins TRBV7-8 to TRBJ2-2, with 13 bases identical to TRBD2. In DNA, the CDR3 is TGTGCTTCTAGGGGGACTAGCGGGGCCGCGACCGGGGAGCTGTTTTTT. Protein product: CASRGTSGAATGELFF.